These 9 T cell receptor beta chains were sequenced from one sample in a study of OX40 agonist ivuxolimab in advanced cancers. TCRdb's table, derived via immunoSEQ multiplex PCR, lists solely in-frame clones and lacks some. The table shows tens of thousands of clones, with 86% occurring only once. Sequencing was performed on CD4+ or CD8+ T cells sorted from blood, taken in a trial of the OX40 agonist ivuxolimab. The source is an adult with an advanced solid tumor such as melanoma, head and neck, liver or kidney cancer.

This clone was detected only once. The chain combines TRBV7-2 with TRBJ2-1; no definite D call. CDR3 length equals 17 residues. CDR1 and CDR2 (germline): SGHTA, FQGNSA. V gave up 1 base and J gave up 4 bases, with 17 bases separating them. The CDR3 DNA reads as TGTGCCAGCAGCTTAGTTACAGCAGCACTCCGTTACAATGAGCAGTTCTTC. Amino acids: CASSLVTAALRYNEQFF. The entire variable domain, with the rest obtained from reference TRBV7-2 and TRBJ2-1, is as follows: GAGVSQSPSNKVTEKGKDVELRCDPISGHTALYWYRQSLGQGLEFLIYFQGNSAPDKSGLPSDRFSAERTGGSVSTLTIQRTQQEDSAVYLCASSLVTAALRYNEQFFGPGTRLTVL.

The chain recombines TRBV5-1 with TRBJ2-2, with D possibly being TRBD2 (5 bases). V lost 2 bases to trimming and J lost 3 bases, with 8 bases between them. The CDR3 is 14 amino acids. CDR1 and CDR2 from the germline V gene are SGHRS and YFSETQ. The CDR3 DNA is TGCGCCAGCAGCTTTGCCGGGGACACCGGGGAGCTGTTTTTT. Its protein is CASSFAGDTGELFF.

The chain carries TRBV6-1 and TRBJ2-1, with 8 bases identical to TRBD1. The CDR3 runs 13 residues. Germline assignment: CDR1 MNHNS and CDR2 SASEGT. Losses at the gene ends were 4 bases for V and 6 bases for J; bases not matched to a gene: 2. CDR3 protein: CASSGTGFNEQFF. The CDR3 bases are TGTGCCAGCAGTGGGACAGGGTTCAATGAGCAGTTCTTC.

This rearrangement joins TRBV5-1 to TRBJ2-3; the match to TRBD1 covers 10 bases. CDR1 SGHRS and CDR2 YFSETQ come from the germline V gene. The CDR3 length is 16 residues. The ends lost 4 bases at V and 2 bases at J; junction bases unmatched: 7. CDR3 region: CASSVAGTGDTDTQYF. The CDR3 DNA is TGCGCCAGCAGCGTTGCCGGGACAGGGGACACAGATACGCAGTATTTT.

This chain uses TRBV5-1 with TRBJ2-5; D is undetermined. Trimming pared 1 base from V and 2 bases from J, leaving 9 bases between. The germline gives CDR1 SGHRS, CDR2 YFSETQ. The length of the CDR3 is 14 residues. DNA for the CDR3: TGCGCCAGCAGCTTGCCGACCCTGCAAGAGACCCAGTACTTC. This translates into CASSLPTLQETQYF. Complete variable domain (other parts from reference TRBV5-1 and TRBJ2-5): KAGVTQTPRYLIKTRGQQVTLSCSPISGHRSVSWYQQTPGQGLQFLFEYFSETQRNKGNFPGRFSGRQFSNSRSEMNVSTLELGDSALYLCASSLPTLQETQYFGPGTRLLVL.

The chain combines TRBV6-6 with TRBJ1-2; 7 nucleotides line up with TRBD1. CDR1 is MNHNY and CDR2 is SVGAGI in the germline V gene (reference sequence). The CDR3 is made up of 15 amino acids. V was pared by 1 base and J by 6 bases, with 8 bases of the junction left unmatched. DNA for the CDR3: TGTGCCAGCAGTTACTTAATAACCGGACAGGATGGCTACACCTTC. This gives the protein CASSYLITGQDGYTF.

CDR3 bases: TGTGCCAGCAGCACCAACGAGGGCTATGGCTACACCTTC. Residues: CASSTNEGYGYTF. This chain joins TRBV7-3 and TRBJ1-2; D call uncertain. Germline CDR1 is SGHTA and CDR2 is FQGTGA. There are 13 residues in the CDR3. The V and J ends lost 5 bases and 4 bases respectively, with 11 bases between them.

The chain recombines TRBV5-6 with TRBJ1-1; the match to TRBD1 covers 11 bases. V was clipped by 4 bases and J by 7 bases; unmatched bases: 18. The CDR3 length is 18 residues. Germline V CDR1 and CDR2: SGHDT, YYEEEE. CDR3 sequence: CASSPDSGQGAGRVEAFF. DNA of the CDR3: TGTGCCAGCAGCCCGGACAGTGGACAGGGGGCGGGTAGGGTTGAAGCTTTCTTT.

This clone was detected once. The chain has TRBV6-1 and TRBJ1-2; tentative D call: TRBD1 (5 bases). The CDR3 covers 17 residues. The germline V gene has CDR1 MNHNS and CDR2 SASEGT. With 0 bases removed from V and 6 bases from J, the gap between germline ends came to 20 bases. Written as DNA, the CDR3 is TGTGCCAGCAGTGAAGCGCTCCTAAAGGGGAGATGGAATGGCTACACCTTC. As protein: CASSEALLKGRWNGYTF.